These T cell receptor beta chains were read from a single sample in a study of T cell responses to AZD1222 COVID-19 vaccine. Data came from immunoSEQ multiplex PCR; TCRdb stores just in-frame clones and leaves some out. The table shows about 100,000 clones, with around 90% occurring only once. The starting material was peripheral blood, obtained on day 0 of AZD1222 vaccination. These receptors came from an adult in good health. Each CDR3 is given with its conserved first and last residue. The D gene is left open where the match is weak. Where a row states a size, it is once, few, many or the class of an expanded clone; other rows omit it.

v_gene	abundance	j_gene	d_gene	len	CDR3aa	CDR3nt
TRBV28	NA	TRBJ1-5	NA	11	CASSLSQPQHF	TGTGCCAGCAGTTTGAGTCAGCCCCAGCATTTT
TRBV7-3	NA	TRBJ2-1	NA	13	CASSVNGGGEQFF	TGTGCCAGCAGCGTAAACGGGGGCGGTGAGCAGTTCTTC
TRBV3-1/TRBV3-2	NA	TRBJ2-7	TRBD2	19	CASSQDGLAGGPGGYEQYF	TGTGCCAGCAGCCAAGATGGGCTAGCGGGAGGGCCGGGGGGCTACGAGCAGTACTTC
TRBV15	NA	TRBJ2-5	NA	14	CATSRDHRGETQYF	TGTGCCACCAGCAGAGATCATCGGGGAGAGACCCAGTACTTC
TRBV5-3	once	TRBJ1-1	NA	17	CARSLDPPSSGNTEAFF	TGTGCCAGAAGCTTGGACCCCCCGTCGTCAGGGAACACTGAAGCTTTCTTT
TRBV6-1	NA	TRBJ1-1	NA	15	CASSENDITNTEAFF	TGTGCCAGCAGTGAAAACGACATCACGAACACTGAAGCTTTCTTT
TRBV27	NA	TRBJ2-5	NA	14	CASSLFPYQETQYF	TGTGCCAGCAGTTTATTCCCGTACCAAGAGACCCAGTACTTC
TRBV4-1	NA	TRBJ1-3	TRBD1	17	CASSQDGGGSSGNTIYF	TGCGCCAGCAGCCAAGATGGAGGGGGCAGCTCTGGAAACACCATATATTTT
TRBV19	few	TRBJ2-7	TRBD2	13	CASSPRTRDEQYF	TGTGCCAGTAGCCCCCGGACTAGGGACGAGCAGTACTTC
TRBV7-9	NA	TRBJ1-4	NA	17	CASSLKYTTATNEKLFF	TGTGCCAGCAGCTTAAAGTACACAACCGCAACTAATGAAAAACTGTTTTTT
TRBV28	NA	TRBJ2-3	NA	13	CASSPSSTDTQYF	TGTGCCAGCAGCCCCTCTAGCACAGATACGCAGTATTTT
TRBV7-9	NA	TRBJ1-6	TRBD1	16	CASSPWTGIGNSPLHF	TGTGCCAGCAGCCCTTGGACAGGGATCGGTAATTCACCCCTCCACTTT
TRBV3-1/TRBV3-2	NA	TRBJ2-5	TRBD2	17	CASSQRRLSGAQETQYF	TGTGCCAGCAGCCAGCGGCGCTTAAGCGGGGCCCAAGAGACCCAGTACTTC
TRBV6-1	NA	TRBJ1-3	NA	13	CASSEAWENTIYF	TGTGCCAGCAGTGAAGCTTGGGAGAACACCATATATTTT
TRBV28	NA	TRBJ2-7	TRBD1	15	CASSPHRDRGDEQYF	TGTGCCAGCAGTCCCCACCGGGACAGGGGGGACGAGCAGTACTTC
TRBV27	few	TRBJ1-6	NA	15	CASSPNGQHNSPLHF	TGTGCCAGCAGTCCTAACGGACAGCATAATTCACCCCTCCACTTT
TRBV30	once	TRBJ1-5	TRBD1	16	CAWSEWGQGASQPQHF	TGTGCCTGGAGTGAATGGGGACAGGGGGCGAGTCAGCCCCAGCATTTT
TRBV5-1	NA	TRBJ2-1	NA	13	CASSLDWANEQFF	TGCGCCAGCAGCTTGGATTGGGCCAATGAGCAGTTCTTC
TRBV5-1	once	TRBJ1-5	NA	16	CASSLRGRAGNQPQHF	TGCGCCAGCAGCTTGAGGGGCAGGGCCGGCAATCAGCCCCAGCATTTT
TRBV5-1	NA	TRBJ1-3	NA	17	CASSLMGQADSGNTIYF	TGCGCCAGCAGCTTGATGGGGCAGGCGGACTCTGGAAACACCATATATTTT
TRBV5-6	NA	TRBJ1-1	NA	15	CASSSLMGMDTEAFF	TGTGCCAGCAGCTCCCTGATGGGAATGGACACTGAAGCTTTCTTT
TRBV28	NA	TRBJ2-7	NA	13	CASSLAFGYEQYF	TGTGCCAGCAGTTTGGCCTTTGGGTACGAGCAGTACTTC
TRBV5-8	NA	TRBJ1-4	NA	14	CASSLEAGGEKLFF	TGTGCCAGCAGCTTGGAGGCCGGAGGTGAAAAACTGTTTTTT
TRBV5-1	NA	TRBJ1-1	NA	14	CASSLGGVGTEAFF	TGCGCCAGCAGCTTGGGAGGGGTTGGGACTGAAGCTTTCTTT
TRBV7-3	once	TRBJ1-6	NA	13	CASSPLYNSPLHF	TGTGCCAGCAGCCCCCTCTATAATTCACCCCTCCACTTT
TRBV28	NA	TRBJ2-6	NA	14	CASSLVSGANVLTF	TGTGCCAGCAGTTTGGTCTCTGGGGCCAACGTCCTGACTTTC
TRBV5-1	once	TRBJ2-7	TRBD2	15	CASSLAGLAPYEQYF	TGCGCCAGCAGCTTGGCGGGACTAGCTCCCTACGAGCAGTACTTC
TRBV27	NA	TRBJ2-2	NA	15	CASSWGRKNTGELFF	TGTGCCAGCAGTTGGGGGAGGAAGAACACCGGGGAGCTGTTTTTT
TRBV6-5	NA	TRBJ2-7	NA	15	CASSPIVGGKSEQYF	TGTGCCAGCAGTCCTATCGTAGGGGGGAAGAGCGAGCAGTACTTC
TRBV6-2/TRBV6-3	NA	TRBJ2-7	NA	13	CASSSPTNYEQYF	TGTGCCAGCAGTTCCCCGACCAACTACGAGCAGTACTTC
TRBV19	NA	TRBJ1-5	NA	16	CASSISGKGSNQPQHF	TGTGCCAGTAGTATATCCGGGAAGGGGAGCAATCAGCCCCAGCATTTT
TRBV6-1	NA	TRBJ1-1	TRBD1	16	CASSEPPDRGPLEAFF	TGTGCCAGCAGTGAACCTCCGGACAGGGGGCCTTTGGAAGCTTTCTTT
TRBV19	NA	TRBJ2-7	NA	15	CASSRLGTQRNEQYF	TGTGCCAGTAGTAGGCTCGGGACACAACGAAACGAGCAGTACTTC
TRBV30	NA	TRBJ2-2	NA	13	CAWSVEGTGELFF	TGTGCCTGGAGTGTAGAGGGGACCGGGGAGCTGTTTTTT
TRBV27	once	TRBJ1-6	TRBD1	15	CASRGWDRGRSPLHF	TGTGCCAGCAGGGGGTGGGACAGGGGGCGGTCACCCCTCCACTTT
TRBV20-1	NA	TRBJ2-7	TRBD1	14	CSASTPQGAYEQYF	TGCAGTGCTAGTACGCCTCAGGGGGCCTACGAGCAGTACTTC
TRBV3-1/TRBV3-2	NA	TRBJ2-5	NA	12	CASSQDGETQYF	TGTGCCAGCAGCCAAGATGGCGAGACCCAGTACTTC
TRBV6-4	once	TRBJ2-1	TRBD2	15	CASSDSGTSSNEQFF	TGTGCCAGCAGTGACTCCGGGACTAGCAGCAATGAGCAGTTCTTC
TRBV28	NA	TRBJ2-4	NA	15	CASSGFTLAKNIQYF	TGTGCCAGCAGTGGTTTTACCCTAGCCAAAAACATTCAGTACTTC
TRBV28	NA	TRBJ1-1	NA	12	CASGSQSEEAFF	TGTGCCAGCGGATCCCAATCGGAGGAAGCTTTCTTT
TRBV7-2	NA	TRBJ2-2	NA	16	CASSLVASSNTGELFF	TGTGCCAGCAGCTTAGTGGCATCTTCGAACACCGGGGAGCTGTTTTTT
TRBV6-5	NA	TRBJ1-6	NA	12	CAVIRDFGALHF	TGTGCAGTAATCAGGGACTTTGGGGCCCTCCACTTT
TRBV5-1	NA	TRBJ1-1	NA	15	CASSLALQSSTEAFF	TGCGCCAGCAGCTTGGCCTTGCAGTCGAGCACTGAAGCTTTCTTT
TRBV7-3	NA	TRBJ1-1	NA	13	CASRFNLNTEAFF	TGTGCCAGCAGATTCAATTTGAACACTGAAGCTTTCTTT